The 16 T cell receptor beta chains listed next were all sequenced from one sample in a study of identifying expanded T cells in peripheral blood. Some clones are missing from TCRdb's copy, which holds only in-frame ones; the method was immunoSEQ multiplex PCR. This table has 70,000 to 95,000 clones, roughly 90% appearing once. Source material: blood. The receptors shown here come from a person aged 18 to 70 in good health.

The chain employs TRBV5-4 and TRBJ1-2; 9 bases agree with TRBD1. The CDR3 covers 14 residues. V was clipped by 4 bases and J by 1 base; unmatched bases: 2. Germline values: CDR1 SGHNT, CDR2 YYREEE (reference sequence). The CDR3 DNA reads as TGTGCCAGCAGCGTGGACAGGGGTAACTATGGCTACACCTTC. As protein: CASSVDRGNYGYTF.

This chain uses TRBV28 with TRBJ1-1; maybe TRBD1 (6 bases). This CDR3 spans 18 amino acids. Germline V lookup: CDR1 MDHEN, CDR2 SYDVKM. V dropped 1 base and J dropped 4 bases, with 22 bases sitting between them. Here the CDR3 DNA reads TGTGCCAGCAGTTTATTACAGGGTGCGGTGATTTTGGGCACTGAAGCTTTCTTT. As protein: CASSLLQGAVILGTEAFF.

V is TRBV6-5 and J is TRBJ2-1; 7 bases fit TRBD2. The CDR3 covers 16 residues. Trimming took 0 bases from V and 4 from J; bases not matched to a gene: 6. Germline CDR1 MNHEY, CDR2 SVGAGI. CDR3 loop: CASSYSEASGYNEQFF. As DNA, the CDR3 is TGTGCCAGCAGTTACTCGGAGGCTAGCGGTTACAATGAGCAGTTCTTC.

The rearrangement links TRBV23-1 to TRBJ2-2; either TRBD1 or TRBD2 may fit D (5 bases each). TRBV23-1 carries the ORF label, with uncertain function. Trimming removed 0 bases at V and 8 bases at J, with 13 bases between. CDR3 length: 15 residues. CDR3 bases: TGCGCCAGCAGTCAATCATCGGGGCTGCTGGGGGAGCTGTTTTTT. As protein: CASSQSSGLLGELFF.

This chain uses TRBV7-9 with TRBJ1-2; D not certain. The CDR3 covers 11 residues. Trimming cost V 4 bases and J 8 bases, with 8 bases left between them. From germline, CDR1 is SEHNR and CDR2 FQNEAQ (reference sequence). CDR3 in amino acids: CASSSFGGYTF. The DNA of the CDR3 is TGTGCCAGCAGCTCCTTTGGGGGCTACACCTTC.

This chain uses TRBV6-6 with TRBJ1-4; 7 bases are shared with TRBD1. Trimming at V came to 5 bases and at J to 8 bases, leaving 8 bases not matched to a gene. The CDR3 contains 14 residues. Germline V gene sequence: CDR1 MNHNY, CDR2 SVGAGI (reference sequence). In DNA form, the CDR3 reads TGTGCCAGCAGTCTCGCAGGGGGGAGCGAAAAACTGTTTTTT. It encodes CASSLAGGSEKLFF.

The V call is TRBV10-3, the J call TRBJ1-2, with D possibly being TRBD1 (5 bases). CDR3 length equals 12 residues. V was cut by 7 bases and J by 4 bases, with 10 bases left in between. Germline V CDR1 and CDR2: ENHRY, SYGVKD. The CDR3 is CAITWDGYGYTF. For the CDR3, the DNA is TGTGCCATCACTTGGGACGGCTATGGCTACACCTTC.

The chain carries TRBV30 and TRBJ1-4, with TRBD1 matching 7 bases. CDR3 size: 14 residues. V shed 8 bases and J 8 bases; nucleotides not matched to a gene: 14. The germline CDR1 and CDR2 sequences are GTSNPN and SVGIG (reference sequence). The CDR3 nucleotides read TGTGCCGCCCTGCGACAGGGCCTCTTGGAAAAACTGTTTTTT. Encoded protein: CAALRQGLLEKLFF.

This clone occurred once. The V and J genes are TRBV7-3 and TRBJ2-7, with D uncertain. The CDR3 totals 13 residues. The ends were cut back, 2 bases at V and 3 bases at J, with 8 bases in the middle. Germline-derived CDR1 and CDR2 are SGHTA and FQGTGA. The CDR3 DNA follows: TGTGCCAGCAGCTTAGTAACGGGCTACGAGCAGTACTTC. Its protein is CASSLVTGYEQYF.

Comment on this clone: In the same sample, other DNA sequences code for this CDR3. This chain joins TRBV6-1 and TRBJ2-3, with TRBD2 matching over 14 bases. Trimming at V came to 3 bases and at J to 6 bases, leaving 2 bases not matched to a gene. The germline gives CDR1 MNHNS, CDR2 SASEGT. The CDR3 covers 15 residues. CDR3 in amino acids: CASSETSGGADTQYF. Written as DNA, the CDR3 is TGTGCCAGCAGTGAGACTAGCGGGGGGGCCGATACGCAGTATTTT.

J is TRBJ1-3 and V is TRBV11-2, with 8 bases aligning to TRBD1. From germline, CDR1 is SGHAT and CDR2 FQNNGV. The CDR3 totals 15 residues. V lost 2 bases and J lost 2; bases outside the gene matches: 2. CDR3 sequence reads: CASSLNRGAGNTIYF. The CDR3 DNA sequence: TGTGCCAGCAGCTTAAACAGGGGGGCTGGAAACACCATATATTTT.

The CDR3 DNA is TGTGCCAGTAGTTGGTCGGGACAGGTCCCTTTTATCCGCTCTGGGGCCAACGTCCTGACTTTC. It yields the protein CASSWSGQVPFIRSGANVLTF. The chain is built from TRBV19 and TRBJ2-6; 8 bases match TRBD1. V lost 5 bases, J lost 0 bases, and 18 bases stayed unmatched. Per the germline V gene, CDR1 is LNHDA and CDR2 is SQIVND (reference sequence). CDR3 length: 21 residues. The full variable domain, its missing parts supplied by reference TRBV19 and TRBJ2-6, is DGGITQSPKYLFRKEGQNVTLSCEQNLNHDAMYWYRQDPGQGLRLIYYSQIVNDFQKGDIAEGYSVSREKKESFPLTVTSAQKNPTAFYLCASSWSGQVPFIRSGANVLTFGAGSRLTVL.

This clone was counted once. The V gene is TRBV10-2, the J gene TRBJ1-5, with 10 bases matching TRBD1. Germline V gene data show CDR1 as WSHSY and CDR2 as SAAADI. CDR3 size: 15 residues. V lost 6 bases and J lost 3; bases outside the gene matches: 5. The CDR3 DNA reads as TGCGCCAGCAGGGGAGGGACAGGGGTCAATCAGCCCCAGCATTTT. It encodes CASRGGTGVNQPQHF.

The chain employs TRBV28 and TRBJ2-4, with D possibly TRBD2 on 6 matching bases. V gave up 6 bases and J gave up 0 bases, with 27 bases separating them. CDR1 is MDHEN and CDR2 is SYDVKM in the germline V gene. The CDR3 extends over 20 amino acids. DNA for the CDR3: TGTGCCAGCAGCCCCAGGTGGAGCGGGCGTATGTCATTAGCCAAAAACATTCAGTACTTC. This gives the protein CASSPRWSGRMSLAKNIQYF.

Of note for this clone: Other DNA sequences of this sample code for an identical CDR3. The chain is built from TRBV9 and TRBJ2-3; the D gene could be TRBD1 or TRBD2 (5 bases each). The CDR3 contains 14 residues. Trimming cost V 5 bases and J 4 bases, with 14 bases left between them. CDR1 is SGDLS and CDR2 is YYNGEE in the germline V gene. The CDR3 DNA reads TGTGCCAGCAGTCCGGGGTTGGGGGCAGATACGCAGTATTTT. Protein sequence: CASSPGLGADTQYF.

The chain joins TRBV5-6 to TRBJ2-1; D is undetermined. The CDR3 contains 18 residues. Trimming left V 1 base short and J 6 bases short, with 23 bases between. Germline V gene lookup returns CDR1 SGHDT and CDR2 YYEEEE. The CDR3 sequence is CASSLYGVWARTVNEQFF. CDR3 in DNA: TGTGCCAGCAGCTTGTATGGGGTGTGGGCTAGAACAGTCAATGAGCAGTTCTTC.